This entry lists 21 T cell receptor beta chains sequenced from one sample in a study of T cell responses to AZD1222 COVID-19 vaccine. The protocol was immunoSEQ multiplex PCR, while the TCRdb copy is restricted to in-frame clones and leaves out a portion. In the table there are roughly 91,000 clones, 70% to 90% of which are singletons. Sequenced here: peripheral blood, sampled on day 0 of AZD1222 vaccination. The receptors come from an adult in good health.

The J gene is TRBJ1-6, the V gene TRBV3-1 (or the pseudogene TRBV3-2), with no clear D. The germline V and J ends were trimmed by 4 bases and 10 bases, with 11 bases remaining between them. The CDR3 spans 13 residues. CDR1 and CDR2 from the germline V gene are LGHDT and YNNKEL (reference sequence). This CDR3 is CASSLPAGSPLHF. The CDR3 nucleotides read TGTGCCAGCAGCCTACCGGCGGGCTCACCCCTCCACTTT.

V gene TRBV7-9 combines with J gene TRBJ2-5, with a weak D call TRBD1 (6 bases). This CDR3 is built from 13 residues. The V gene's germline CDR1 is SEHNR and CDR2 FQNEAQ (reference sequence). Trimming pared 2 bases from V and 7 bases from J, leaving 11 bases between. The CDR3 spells CASSLPGVGTQYF. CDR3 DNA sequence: TGTGCCAGCAGCTTACCAGGGGTCGGGACCCAGTACTTC.

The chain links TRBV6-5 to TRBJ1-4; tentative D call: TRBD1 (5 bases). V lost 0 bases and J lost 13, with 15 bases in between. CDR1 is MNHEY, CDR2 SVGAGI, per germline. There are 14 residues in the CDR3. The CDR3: CASSYSKARGGLFF. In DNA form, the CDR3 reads TGTGCCAGCAGTTACTCGAAGGCTCGGGGGGGACTGTTTTTT.

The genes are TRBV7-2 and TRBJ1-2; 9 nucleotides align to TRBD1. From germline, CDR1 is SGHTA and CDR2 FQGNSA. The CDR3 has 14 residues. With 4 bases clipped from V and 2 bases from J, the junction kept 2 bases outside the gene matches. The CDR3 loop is CASSWGQGNYGYTF. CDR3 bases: TGTGCCAGCAGCTGGGGACAGGGAAACTATGGCTACACCTTC.

CDR3 nucleotides: TGTGCCAGCAGCTTGGTAGGTCAGAACAATCAGCCCCAGCATTTT. Translated: CASSLVGQNNQPQHF. This chain uses TRBV5-5 with TRBJ1-5; the D is unclear. Trimming removed 0 bases at V and 3 bases at J, with 10 bases between. There are 15 residues in the CDR3. Germline V gene lookup returns CDR1 SGHKS and CDR2 YYEKEE (reference sequence).

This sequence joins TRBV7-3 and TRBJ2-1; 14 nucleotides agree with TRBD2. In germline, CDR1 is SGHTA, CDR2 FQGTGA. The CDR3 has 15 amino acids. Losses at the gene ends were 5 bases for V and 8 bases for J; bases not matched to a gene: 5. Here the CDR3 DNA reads TGTGCCAGCAGCCTAGGGACTAGCGGGAGTGATGAGCAGTTCTTC. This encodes CASSLGTSGSDEQFF.

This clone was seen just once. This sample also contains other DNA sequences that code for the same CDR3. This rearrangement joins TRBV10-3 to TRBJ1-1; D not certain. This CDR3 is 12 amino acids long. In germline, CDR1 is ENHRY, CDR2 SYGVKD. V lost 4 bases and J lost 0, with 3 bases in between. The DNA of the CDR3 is TGTGCCATCAGTGGGATGAACACTGAAGCTTTCTTT. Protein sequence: CAISGMNTEAFF.

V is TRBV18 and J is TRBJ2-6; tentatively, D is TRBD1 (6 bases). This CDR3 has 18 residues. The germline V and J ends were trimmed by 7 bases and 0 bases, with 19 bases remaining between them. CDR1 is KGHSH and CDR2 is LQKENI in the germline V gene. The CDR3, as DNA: TGTGCCAGCTTCCCGGGACAAGCTACTTACTCTGGGGCCAACGTCCTGACTTTC. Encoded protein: CASFPGQATYSGANVLTF.

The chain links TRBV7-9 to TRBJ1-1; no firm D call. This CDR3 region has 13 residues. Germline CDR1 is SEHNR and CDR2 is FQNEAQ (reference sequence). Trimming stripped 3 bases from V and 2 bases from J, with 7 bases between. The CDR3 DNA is TGTGCCAGCAGCTTTGAGGGAAACACTGAAGCTTTCTTT. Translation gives CASSFEGNTEAFF.

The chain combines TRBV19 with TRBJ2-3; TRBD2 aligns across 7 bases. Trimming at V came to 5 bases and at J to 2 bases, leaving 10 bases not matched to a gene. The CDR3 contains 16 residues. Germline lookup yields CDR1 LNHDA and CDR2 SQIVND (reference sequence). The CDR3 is CASSPERAGYTDTQYF. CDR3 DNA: TGTGCCAGTAGTCCCGAGAGAGCGGGGTACACAGATACGCAGTATTTT.

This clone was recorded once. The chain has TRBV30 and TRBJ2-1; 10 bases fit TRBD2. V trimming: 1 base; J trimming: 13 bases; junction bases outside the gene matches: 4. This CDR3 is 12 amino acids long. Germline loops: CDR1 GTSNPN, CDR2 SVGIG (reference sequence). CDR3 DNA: TGTGCCTGGAGTGATACTAGCGGGACACAGTTCTTC. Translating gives CAWSDTSGTQFF.

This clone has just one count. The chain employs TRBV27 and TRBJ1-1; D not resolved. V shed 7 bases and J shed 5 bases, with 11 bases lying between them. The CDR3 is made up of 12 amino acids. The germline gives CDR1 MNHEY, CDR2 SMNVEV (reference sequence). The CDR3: CASTAHRTEAFF. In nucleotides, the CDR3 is TGTGCCAGCACGGCCCATCGGACTGAAGCTTTCTTT.

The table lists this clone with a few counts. The CDR3 loop reads CASSFRQGGYTF. The CDR3 region has the DNA TGTGCCAGCAGTTTTCGACAGGGCGGCTACACCTTC. The V and J genes are TRBV5-4 and TRBJ1-2, with 7 bases fitting TRBD1. Germline V lookup: CDR1 SGHNT, CDR2 YYREEE (reference sequence). The CDR3 has 12 residues. Trimming removed 5 bases from V and 8 bases from J; junction bases left unmatched: 6. The full variable domain, with the rest looked up from reference TRBV5-4 and TRBJ1-2, is ETGVTQSPTHLIKTRGQQVTLRCSSQSGHNTVSWYQQALGQGPQFIFQYYREEENGRGNFPPRFSGLQFPNYSSELNVNALELDDSALYLCASSFRQGGYTFGSGTRLTVV.

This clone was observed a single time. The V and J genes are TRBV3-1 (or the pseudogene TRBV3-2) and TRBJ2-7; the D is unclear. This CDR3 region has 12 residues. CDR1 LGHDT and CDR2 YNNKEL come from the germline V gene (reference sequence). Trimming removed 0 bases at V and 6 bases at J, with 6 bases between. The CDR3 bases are TGTGCCAGCAGCCAAGAGGGTCGCGAGCAGTACGTC. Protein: CASSQEGREQYV.

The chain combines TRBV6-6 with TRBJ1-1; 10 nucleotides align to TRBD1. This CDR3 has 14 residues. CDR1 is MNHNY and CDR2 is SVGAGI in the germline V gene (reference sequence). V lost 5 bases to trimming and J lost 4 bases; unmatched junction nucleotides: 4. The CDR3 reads CASSPRTGGTEAFF. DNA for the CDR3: TGTGCCAGCAGTCCGAGGACAGGGGGCACTGAAGCTTTCTTT.

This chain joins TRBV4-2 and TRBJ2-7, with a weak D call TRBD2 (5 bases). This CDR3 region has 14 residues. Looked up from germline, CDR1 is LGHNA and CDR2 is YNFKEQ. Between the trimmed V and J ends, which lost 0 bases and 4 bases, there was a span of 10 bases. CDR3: CASSQELKRYEQYF. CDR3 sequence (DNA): TGTGCCAGCAGCCAAGAACTGAAGCGGTACGAGCAGTACTTC.

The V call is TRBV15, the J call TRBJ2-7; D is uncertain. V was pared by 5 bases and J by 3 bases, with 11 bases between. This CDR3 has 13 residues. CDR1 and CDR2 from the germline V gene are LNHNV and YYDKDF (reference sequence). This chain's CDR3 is CATSVGQSYEQYF. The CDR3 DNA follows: TGTGCCACCAGCGTAGGGCAGAGCTACGAGCAGTACTTC. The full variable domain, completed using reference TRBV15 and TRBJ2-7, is DAMVIQNPRYQVTQFGKPVTLSCSQTLNHNVMYWYQQKSSQAPKLLFHYYDKDFNNEADTPDNFQSRRPNTSFCFLDIRSPGLGDTAMYLCATSVGQSYEQYFGPGTRLTVT.

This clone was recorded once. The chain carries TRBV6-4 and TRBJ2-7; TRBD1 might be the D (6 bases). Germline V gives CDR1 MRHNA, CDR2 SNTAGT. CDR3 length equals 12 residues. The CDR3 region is CASSGIRTVSNV. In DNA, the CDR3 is TGTGCCAGCAGTGGAATACGGACAGTCTCGAACGTC.

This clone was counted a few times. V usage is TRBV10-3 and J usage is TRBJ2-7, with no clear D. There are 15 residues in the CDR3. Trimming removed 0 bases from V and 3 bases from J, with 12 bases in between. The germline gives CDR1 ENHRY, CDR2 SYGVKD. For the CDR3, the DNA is TGTGCCATCAGTGAGTCTAGGGCGTCAAACTACGAGCAGTACTTC. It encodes CAISESRASNYEQYF.

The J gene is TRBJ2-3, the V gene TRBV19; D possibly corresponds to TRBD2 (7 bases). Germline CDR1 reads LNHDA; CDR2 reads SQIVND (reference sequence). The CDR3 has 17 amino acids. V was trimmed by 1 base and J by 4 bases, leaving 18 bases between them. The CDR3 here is CASSIVGGALFADTQYF. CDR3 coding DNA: TGTGCCAGTAGTATAGTGGGGGGGGCTCTGTTCGCAGATACGCAGTATTTT.

CDR3 nucleotide sequence: TGTGCCAGCAGTTACCCAAAGGGACAGGGAAACACCGGGGAGCTGTTTTTT. Translating it yields CASSYPKGQGNTGELFF. The V call is TRBV6-2 or TRBV6-3, the J call TRBJ2-2; 9 nucleotides agree with TRBD1. The CDR3 runs to 17 residues. The germline CDR1 and CDR2 sequences are MNHEY and SVGEGT. The V segment lost 2 bases and the J segment 2 bases; nucleotides outside the gene matches: 6.